The clone carrying this T cell receptor beta chain was seen at least ten times. What it recognizes is unknown. Time point specified: sample taken at primary tumor resection. The donor group consisted of under 95 patients who had untreated, early-stage non-small cell lung cancer. Unsorted whole RNA from tumor, nontumor lung or frozen PBMC underwent sequencing. This sample is part of a study of spatial heterogeneity in lung cancer. The V gene's germline CDR1 is SEHNR and CDR2 FQNEAQ (reference sequence). The CDR3 has 16 amino acids. Trimming took 4 bases from V and 4 from J; bases not matched to a gene: 13. Points from the study as a whole: Expanded alpha and beta TCR counts within tumors tracked tumor mutation counts.

TCRdb reprocessed the 5' RACE reads via MiXCR and lists one record per CDR3 protein. The sample holds about 24,000 distinct CDR3 sequences; 8% to 10% are singletons and the top ten take roughly 8%. The source is a male donor with early-stage non-small cell lung cancer. The sequenced sample was lung tumor tissue, obtained at surgery. V gene TRBV7-9 combines with J gene TRBJ2-7; 7 bases are shared with TRBD1. CDR3 loop: CASSSTSSGTDYEQYF. DNA for the CDR3: TGTGCCAGCAGCTCGACCAGCTCCGGGACAGATTACGAGCAGTACTTC.